One and the same sample provided the 29 T cell receptor beta chains below, sequenced in a study of Graves' ophthalmopathy and Graves' hyperthyroidism. RNA transcripts were the template, and TCR beta CDR3 regions were amplified from them. HTBI primers primed a first-round RT-PCR, and a second-round multiplex PCR followed. One entry per CDR3 protein, called by TCRdb with MiXCR from the multiplex PCR reads. The sample holds almost 750,000 distinct CDR3 sequences, roughly 40% seen once. The sequencing sample was made of peripheral blood. These TCRs come from an adult man with Graves' ophthalmopathy.

A remark on this clonotype: The junction and the germline gene differ at one end; a read error may be behind it. J is TRBJ1-5 and V is TRBV24-1; D not certain. CDR3 length: 13 residues. Germline-derived CDR1 and CDR2 are KGHDR and SFDVKD. The CDR3 sequence is CASSFGFDQPQHF. The CDR3 DNA is TGTGCCAGCAGTTTCGGATTTGATCAGCCCCAGCATTTT.

This clonotype was seen more than once but under ten times. A junction end diverges from the germline sequence, so it may reflect a read error. The chain is built from TRBV10-3 and TRBJ1-1; a weak D match, TRBD1 (5 bases). Germline V gene data show CDR1 as ENHRY and CDR2 as SYGVKD. This CDR3 has 14 residues. CDR3 sequence: CASSYAGWNTEAFF. The CDR3 DNA sequence: TGTGCCAGCAGTTACGCAGGGTGGAACACTGAAGCTTTCTTT.

A few counts support this clonotype. This chain uses TRBV19 with TRBJ1-5; perhaps TRBD1 as D (5 bases). The V end was cut by 3 bases, the J end by 7 bases, with 19 bases between. Germline V lookup: CDR1 LNHDA, CDR2 SQIVND (reference sequence). CDR3 length: 16 amino acids. The CDR3 is CASSMIAGPRDQPQHF. Here the CDR3 DNA reads TGTGCCAGTAGTATGATCGCCGGGCCAAGGGACCAGCCCCAGCATTTT.

This clonotype was seen many times. The rearrangement links TRBV19 to TRBJ1-2, with D hard to call. The V end was cut by 6 bases, the J end by 0 bases, with 14 bases between. Germline V gives CDR1 LNHDA, CDR2 SQIVND (reference sequence). CDR3 size: 15 residues. The CDR3 DNA reads as TGTGCCAGTAGCCGACTCGTAGGTCCTAACTATGGCTACACCTTC. This gives the protein CASSRLVGPNYGYTF.

This clonotype has a count of ten or more. This chain uses TRBV2 with TRBJ2-2; D is unclear. V dropped 6 bases and J dropped 6 bases, with 14 bases sitting between them. The length of the CDR3 is 14 residues. Per germline, CDR1 SNHLY and CDR2 FYNNEI. In nucleotides, the CDR3 is TGTGCCAGCAGACCGGGTCTTGGGCCCGGGGAGCTGTTTTTT. The encoded protein is CASRPGLGPGELFF.

The sample holds a few counts of this clonotype. The genes are TRBV5-4 and TRBJ1-2; D is unresolved. The germline V gene has CDR1 SGHNT and CDR2 YYREEE (reference sequence). V shed 1 base and J shed 2 bases, with 6 bases lying between them. CDR3 length: 13 residues. The CDR3 DNA reads as TGTGCCAGCAGCTTGACATCGAACTATGGCTACACCTTC. Translated: CASSLTSNYGYTF.

The gene calls are TRBV6-2 or TRBV6-3 and TRBJ1-1, with TRBD1 identical over 8 bases. The junction had 3 bases not matched to a gene; V was cut back by 8 bases and J by 4 bases. Looked up from germline, CDR1 is MNHEY and CDR2 is SVGEGT. The CDR3 runs to 12 residues. The CDR3 is CASRTGFTEAFF. CDR3 nucleotides: TGTGCCAGCCGGACAGGGTTCACTGAAGCTTTCTTT.

This clonotype was observed a few times. V and J are TRBV7-9 and TRBJ2-7; D may match TRBD1 or TRBD2 (5 bases each). Germline CDR1 is SEHNR and CDR2 is FQNEAQ (reference sequence). The CDR3 is 16 residues long. In nucleotides, the CDR3 is TGTGCAATAACTAACCCGGCAGGGACGGACTCCTACGAGCAGTACTTC. Translation: CAITNPAGTDSYEQYF.

This clonotype was picked up a small number of times. This rearrangement joins TRBV7-9 to TRBJ1-1; D is uncertain. CDR3 length: 17 amino acids. The V and J ends lost 6 bases and 0 bases respectively, with 20 bases between them. Germline CDR1 is SEHNR and CDR2 is FQNEAQ (reference sequence). The CDR3 sequence is CASSRIGSLFMNTEAFF. CDR3 nucleotides: TGTGCCAGCAGTCGGATCGGGTCTCTATTCATGAACACTGAAGCTTTCTTT.

V and J are TRBV7-2 and TRBJ2-5; no reliable D call. CDR1 is SGHTA, CDR2 FQGNSA, per germline. The CDR3 runs 15 residues. Trimming pared 5 bases from V and 1 base from J, leaving 14 bases between. The DNA of the CDR3 is TGTGCCAGCAGCGCCTTAGGTGGACCCCAAGAGACCCAGTACTTC. This codes for CASSALGGPQETQYF.

V usage is TRBV9 and J usage is TRBJ2-7; 7 bases match TRBD2. Trimming took 3 bases from V and 1 from J; bases not matched to a gene: 13. The CDR3 has 17 residues. CDR1 and CDR2 from the germline V gene are SGDLS and YYNGEE. The CDR3 here is CASSARPLPSGSYEQYF. The CDR3 DNA sequence: TGTGCCAGCAGCGCTCGCCCCTTACCTAGCGGTTCCTACGAGCAGTACTTC.

Details on this clonotype: Just one base apart from a much larger clone, this may be a read error. The CDR3 region has the DNA TGTGCCGGCAGCTTAGCGGTAGTGAACACTGAAGCTTTCTTT. Translating it yields CAGSLAVVNTEAFF. V and J are TRBV5-5 and TRBJ1-1, with D hard to call. From germline, CDR1 is SGHKS and CDR2 YYEKEE (reference sequence). This CDR3 is 14 amino acids long.

The chain employs TRBV7-9 and TRBJ1-2; 9 bases line up with TRBD1. Germline-derived CDR1 and CDR2 are SEHNR and FQNEAQ (reference sequence). The CDR3 is 20 residues long. V was pared by 4 bases and J by 0 bases, with 18 bases of the junction left unmatched. The CDR3 loop reads CASSSGSWDRATKTNYGYTF. Here the CDR3 DNA reads TGTGCCAGCAGCTCGGGATCCTGGGACAGGGCCACCAAAACTAACTATGGCTACACCTTC.

The gene calls are TRBV7-9 and TRBJ2-2; 7 bases fit TRBD1. Losses at the gene ends were 6 bases for V and 1 base for J; bases not matched to a gene: 8. Germline values: CDR1 SEHNR, CDR2 FQNEAQ (reference sequence). This CDR3 has 16 residues. The CDR3 loop is CASSSTGPLNTGELFF. In DNA form, the CDR3 reads TGTGCCAGCAGTTCGACAGGGCCCCTGAACACCGGGGAGCTGTTTTTT.

The genes are TRBV29-1 and TRBJ1-3; D is possibly TRBD1 (5 bases). The CDR3 has 12 amino acids. Trimming removed 7 bases from V and 4 bases from J, with 11 bases in between. Germline V CDR1 and CDR2: SQVTM, ANQGSEA. This CDR3 is CSDPGGGNTIYF. The CDR3 nucleotides read TGCAGCGACCCTGGGGGAGGAAACACCATATATTTT. The full variable domain, its missing parts supplied by reference TRBV29-1 and TRBJ1-3, is SAVISQKPSRDICQRGTSLTIQCQVDSQVTMMFWYRQQPGQSLTLIATANQGSEATYESGFVIDKFPISRPNLTFSTLTVSNMSPEDSSIYLCSDPGGGNTIYFGEGSWLTVV.

On this clonotype: This may stem from a read error, because a much larger clone lies one nucleotide away. The chain combines TRBV7-8 with TRBJ1-6; D is uncertain. The CDR3 has 15 amino acids. CDR1 and CDR2 (germline): SGHVS, FQNEAQ. CDR3 in amino acids: CASSLVSLSNSPPHF. The CDR3 nucleotides read TGTGCCAGCAGCTTAGTTTCCTTATCGAATTCACCCCCCCACTTT. The full variable domain, in which reference TRBV7-8 and TRBJ1-6 provide the parts outside the CDR3, is GAGVSQSPRYKVAKRGQDVALRCDPISGHVSLFWYQQALGQGPEFLTYFQNEAQLDKSGLPSDRFFAERPEGSVSTLKIQRTQQEDSAVYLCASSLVSLSNSPPHFGNGTRLTVT.

Concerning this clonotype itself: At one end, the junction sequence differs from germline, possibly due to a read error. The V gene is TRBV20-1, the J gene TRBJ2-2; D uncertain. Per germline, CDR1 DFQATT and CDR2 SNEGSKA (reference sequence). The CDR3 length is 14 residues. CDR3 nucleotides: TGCAGTGCTAGAGGGCTACAGAACATCGGGGAGCTGTTTTTT. Translation gives CSARGLQNIGELFF.

This chain connects TRBV7-2 to TRBJ1-1, with a weak D call TRBD1 (5 bases). V dropped 5 bases and J dropped 3 bases, with 13 bases sitting between them. CDR1 is SGHTA, CDR2 FQGNSA, per germline. This CDR3 comprises 14 residues. The CDR3 nucleotides read TGTGCCAGCAGCCAAGATCTAGGGGACACTGAAGCTTTCTTT. Amino acids: CASSQDLGDTEAFF.

As for this clonotype: This may be a read error, as it is one base from a much larger clone. The chain joins TRBV15 to TRBJ2-2; 9 nucleotides match TRBD1. The CDR3 spans 16 residues. Germline V gene lookup returns CDR1 LNHNV and CDR2 YYDKDF (reference sequence). The CDR3 DNA reads TGTGCCACCAGCCACCCCCGGACAGGGGTTACCGGGGAGCTGGTTTTT. Its protein is CATSHPRTGVTGELVF.

The CDR3 region is CASSQGAVQKTYEQYF. The CDR3 DNA reads TGTGCCAGCAGCCAAGGGGCCGTGCAAAAGACCTACGAGCAGTACTTC. The chain couples TRBV11-2 to TRBJ2-7; TRBD1 is a possible D gene (5 bases). The CDR3 is 16 amino acids. CDR1 is SGHAT, CDR2 FQNNGV, per germline. V was shortened by 5 bases and J by 2 bases, with 19 bases between the two germline ends.

As DNA, the CDR3 is TGCAGCGTTGAATGGCTAGCCGGGGGAGAGCAGTACTTC. Translated, it gives CSVEWLAGGEQYF. The chain employs TRBV29-1 and TRBJ2-7; D may be TRBD2 (6 bases). Trimming pared 2 bases from V and 7 bases from J, leaving 15 bases between. This CDR3 is built from 13 residues. Germline V gene sequence: CDR1 SQVTM, CDR2 ANQGSEA.

This clonotype was recorded many times. The V call is TRBV6-5, the J call TRBJ2-5; D gene ambiguous. CDR3 size: 11 residues. V lost 6 bases to trimming and J lost 1 base, with 3 bases between them. Germline V CDR1 and CDR2: MNHEY, SVGAGI. CDR3: CASRRQETQYF. Written as DNA, the CDR3 is TGTGCCAGCAGACGCCAAGAGACCCAGTACTTC.

This clonotype was observed at least ten times. The chain recombines TRBV7-8 with TRBJ2-7; D gene uncertain. V lost 5 bases to trimming and J lost 2 bases, with 16 bases between them. Germline V CDR1 and CDR2: SGHVS, FQNEAQ. This CDR3 spans 15 amino acids. The CDR3 DNA follows: TGTGCCAGCAGCCCGGTCCGGACGTATCCCTACGAGCAGTACTTC. It codes for CASSPVRTYPYEQYF.

The CDR3 DNA follows: TGTGCCAGCAGTACCTTGACAGGGGATTTCCAAGAGACCCAGTACTTC. It translates to CASSTLTGDFQETQYF. The rearrangement uses TRBV7-2 and TRBJ2-5; TRBD1 aligns across 8 bases. The germline V gene has CDR1 SGHTA and CDR2 FQGNSA. V was clipped by 6 bases and J by 1 base; unmatched bases: 10. The length of the CDR3 is 16 residues. Variable domain in full (rest from reference TRBV7-2 and TRBJ2-5): GAGVSQSPSNKVTEKGKDVELRCDPISGHTALYWYRQSLGQGLEFLIYFQGNSAPDKSGLPSDRFSAERTGGSVSTLTIQRTQQEDSAVYLCASSTLTGDFQETQYFGPGTRLLVL.

The chain employs TRBV6-1 and TRBJ2-7, with D possibly matching TRBD1 (6 bases). V was shortened by 5 bases and J by 5 bases, with 13 bases between the two germline ends. The CDR3 sequence is 13 residues long. Per the germline V gene, CDR1 is MNHNS and CDR2 is SASEGT. The CDR3 sequence is CASSSGEWDEQYF. DNA of the CDR3: TGTGCCAGCAGTTCAGGGGAATGGGACGAGCAGTACTTC.

This sequence joins TRBV2 and TRBJ1-3; 7 bases agree with TRBD1. With V trimmed by 7 bases and J by 3 bases, 6 bases remained unmatched. The CDR3 length is 14 residues. The germline CDR1 and CDR2 sequences are SNHLY and FYNNEI. The CDR3 loop is CASTSQGYGNTIYF. The CDR3 region has the DNA TGTGCCAGCACCTCACAGGGGTATGGAAACACCATATATTTT.

The chain recombines TRBV14 with TRBJ1-4; no clear D. Trimming pared 2 bases from V and 4 bases from J, leaving 8 bases between. The germline V gene has CDR1 SGHDN and CDR2 FVKESK. The CDR3 consists of 14 residues. The CDR3 loop is CASSQSRGNEKLFF. The CDR3 bases are TGTGCCAGCAGCCAAAGTCGGGGTAATGAAAAACTGTTTTTT.

Only one count was recorded for this clonotype. A read error may be the cause here, since a much bigger clone is one base away. The CDR3: CAISPTVKETQYF. The CDR3 nucleotides are TGTGCCATCAGTCCGACCGTTAAAGAGACCCAGTACTTC. The chain couples TRBV10-3 to TRBJ2-5; D is unclear. The V gene lost 5 bases and the J gene lost 3 bases, with 10 bases spanning the gap. Germline V gene lookup returns CDR1 ENHRY and CDR2 SYGVKD. This CDR3 contains 13 residues.

A single count supports this clonotype. CDR3 DNA sequence: TGTGCCATCAGTGAAATGCAGGGGGCGCCGTCACCCCTCCACTTT. This encodes CAISEMQGAPSPLHF. V gene TRBV10-3 combines with J gene TRBJ1-6; 8 bases agree with TRBD1. V dropped 3 bases and J dropped 10; count of bases not matched to a gene: 8. Germline CDR1 ENHRY, CDR2 SYGVKD. CDR3 length: 15 amino acids.